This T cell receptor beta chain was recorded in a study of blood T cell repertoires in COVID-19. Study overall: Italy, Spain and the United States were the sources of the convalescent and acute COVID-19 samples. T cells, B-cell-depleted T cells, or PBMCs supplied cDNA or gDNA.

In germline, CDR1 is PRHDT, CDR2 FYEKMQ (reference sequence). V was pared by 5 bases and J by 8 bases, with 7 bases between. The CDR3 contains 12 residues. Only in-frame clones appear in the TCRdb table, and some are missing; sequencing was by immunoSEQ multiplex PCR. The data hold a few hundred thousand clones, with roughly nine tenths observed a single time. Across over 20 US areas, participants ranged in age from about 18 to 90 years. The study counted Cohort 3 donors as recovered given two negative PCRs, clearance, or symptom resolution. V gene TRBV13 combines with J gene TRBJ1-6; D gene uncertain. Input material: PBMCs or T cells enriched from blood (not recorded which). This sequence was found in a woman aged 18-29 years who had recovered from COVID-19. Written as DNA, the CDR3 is TGTGCCAGCAGCCCCCAGTATTCACCCCTCCACTTT. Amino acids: CASSPQYSPLHF.